Listed below are T cell receptor beta chains from one sample, sequenced in a study of blood T cell repertoires in COVID-19. Generated by immunoSEQ multiplex PCR, the TCRdb table keeps only in-frame clones and is missing some. This repertoire shows about 670,000 clones, over 80% found once; its top ten account for under 0.3%. Sequencing used peripheral blood. The receptors here all came from a woman aged 18-30 years with acute or convalescent COVID-19. Each CDR3 is given with its conserved first and last residue. D genes are given only for firm matches. Some rows mark clone size as missing; the rest say once, few, many or name a class of expanded clone.

V: TRBV7-9; size: once; D: TRBD1; J: TRBJ1-4; DNA: TGTGCCAGCAGCCCTTCACAGGGGTGGAATGAAAAACTGTTTTTT; CDR3: CASSPSQGWNEKLFF
V: TRBV2; size: -; D: -; J: TRBJ1-5; DNA: TGTGCCAGCACGACCATTCCGCGGACAGAGGATCAGCCCCAGCATTTT; CDR3: CASTTIPRTEDQPQHF
V: TRBV12-5; size: -; D: -; J: TRBJ2-7; DNA: TGTGCTAGTGGTTCTTCCGGGACAACCTGGTACGAGCAGTACTTC; CDR3: CASGSSGTTWYEQYF
V: TRBV19; size: -; D: -; J: TRBJ1-4; DNA: TGTGCCAGTAGTATTATCGGCGGGAACAATGAAAAACTGTTTTTT; CDR3: CASSIIGGNNEKLFF
V: TRBV4-1; size: -; D: TRBD2; J: TRBJ2-3; DNA: TGCGCCAGCATGCAATCCGGGACTAGCGGGTTAAGCACAGATACGCAGTATTTT; CDR3: CASMQSGTSGLSTDTQYF
V: TRBV19; size: -; D: -; J: TRBJ1-1; DNA: TGTGCCAGTAGCCCGTGGGAGGGAGGTTTACGAGCTTTCTTT; CDR3: CASSPWEGGLRAFF
V: TRBV6-5; size: -; D: -; J: TRBJ1-2; DNA: TGTGCCAGCAGTTACTCGATTTCCGGCCGGGGATATGGCTACACCTTC; CDR3: CASSYSISGRGYGYTF
V: TRBV2; size: -; D: TRBD2; J: TRBJ2-3; DNA: TGTGCCAGCGGAAGTCCCCGGGGGGGCACAGATACGCAGTATTTT; CDR3: CASGSPRGGTDTQYF
V: TRBV9; size: -; D: TRBD1; J: TRBJ1-3; DNA: TGTGCCAGCAGCGCGACAGGGGGCTCTGGAAACACCATATATTTT; CDR3: CASSATGGSGNTIYF
V: TRBV11-2; size: -; D: TRBD2; J: TRBJ2-1; DNA: TGTGCCAGCAGCTCCGGACTAGCGGGGGTGTACTCCTACAATGAGCAGTTCTTC; CDR3: CASSSGLAGVYSYNEQFF
V: TRBV2; size: -; D: -; J: TRBJ2-5; DNA: TGTGCCAGCCGAGGATTCGGGGGGCTTCAAGAGACCCAGTACTTC; CDR3: CASRGFGGLQETQYF
V: TRBV18; size: -; D: -; J: TRBJ2-5; DNA: TGTGCCAGCTCACCAAATAGAACCCCCCCAGAGACCCAGTACTTC; CDR3: CASSPNRTPPETQYF
V: TRBV4-1; size: -; D: -; J: TRBJ2-2; DNA: TGCGCCAGCAGCCAAAATAGGGGGTGGGCCGGGGAGCTGTTTTTT; CDR3: CASSQNRGWAGELFF
V: TRBV3-1/TRBV3-2; size: -; D: -; J: TRBJ1-3; DNA: TGTGCCAGCAGCCAAGGGGGGCGCGGAAACACCATATATTTT; CDR3: CASSQGGRGNTIYF
V: TRBV7-2; size: -; D: TRBD2; J: TRBJ2-7; DNA: TGTGCCAGCAGCTTAGGGACTAGGGACGAGCAGTACTTC; CDR3: CASSLGTRDEQYF
V: TRBV5-1; size: -; D: -; J: TRBJ2-7; DNA: TGCGCCAGCAGCCTACCGGGGAGCTCCTACGAGCAGTACTTC; CDR3: CASSLPGSSYEQYF
V: TRBV28; size: -; D: TRBD1; J: TRBJ1-2; DNA: TGTGCCAGCAGCAATTTCGACACCTCAGGGGGTGGCTACACCTTC; CDR3: CASSNFDTSGGGYTF
V: TRBV9; size: once; D: -; J: TRBJ2-7; DNA: TGTGCCAGCAGCCCACCCGACAGCGGACAGTACGAGCAGTACTTC; CDR3: CASSPPDSGQYEQYF
V: TRBV19; size: -; D: -; J: TRBJ2-3; DNA: TGTGCCAGTAGTATATCCTCTGGACTGCTCAAACGACCAGATACGCAGTATTTT; CDR3: CASSISSGLLKRPDTQYF
V: TRBV14; size: -; D: -; J: TRBJ2-4; DNA: TGTGCCAGCAGCCAATCAGGGGGGACCCTAGCCAAAAACATTCAGTACTTC; CDR3: CASSQSGGTLAKNIQYF
V: TRBV4-3; size: -; D: -; J: TRBJ1-2; DNA: TGCGCCAGCAGCCAAGATAGGGGGAAATCCTATGGCTACACCTTC; CDR3: CASSQDRGKSYGYTF
V: TRBV25-1; size: -; D: -; J: TRBJ2-4; DNA: TGTGCCAGCAGTGAGCGGCAGTTAGAGAACATTCAGTACTTC; CDR3: CASSERQLENIQYF
V: TRBV28; size: -; D: -; J: TRBJ1-2; DNA: TGTGCCAGCAGCATACCTACTTTAAACTATGGCTACACCTTC; CDR3: CASSIPTLNYGYTF
V: TRBV14; size: -; D: -; J: TRBJ1-4; DNA: TGTGCCAGCAGCCAAGATCGGAAGAGGAGGAAGGAAAAACTGTTTTTT; CDR3: CASSQDRKRRKEKLFF
V: TRBV10-3; size: -; D: -; J: TRBJ1-1; DNA: TGTGCCATCGGTCAAGGGTTAGGGGACACTGAAGCTTTCTTT; CDR3: CAIGQGLGDTEAFF
V: TRBV5-1; size: -; D: -; J: TRBJ1-5; DNA: TGCGCCAGCAGCTTAGGAGTAGGTCAGCCCCAGCATTTT; CDR3: CASSLGVGQPQHF
V: TRBV2; size: -; D: TRBD1; J: TRBJ2-7; DNA: TGTGCCAGCAGGGAGGACAGGGGCATCTACGAGCAGTACTTC; CDR3: CASREDRGIYEQYF
V: TRBV15; size: -; D: TRBD2; J: TRBJ2-5; DNA: TGTGCCACCAGTAGCGGGGGGGCAGGAGAGACCCAGTACTTC; CDR3: CATSSGGAGETQYF
V: TRBV7-8; size: -; D: -; J: TRBJ1-1; DNA: TGTGCCAGCAGCTTAGTAGCGGTGGGGTCCATGAACACTGAAGCTTTCTTT; CDR3: CASSLVAVGSMNTEAFF
V: TRBV19; size: -; D: TRBD1; J: TRBJ2-7; DNA: TGTGCCAGTAGTATAGGGGGACAGGTTCCCTCCTACGAGCAGTACTTC; CDR3: CASSIGGQVPSYEQYF
V: TRBV12-3/TRBV12-4; size: -; D: -; J: TRBJ2-7; DNA: TGTGCCAGCAGTTTAGCAGCGGCCTACGAGCAGTACTTC; CDR3: CASSLAAAYEQYF
V: TRBV18; size: -; D: -; J: TRBJ1-5; DNA: TGTGCCAGCTCACCTCAGGGTAATCAGCCCCAGCATTTT; CDR3: CASSPQGNQPQHF
V: TRBV7-8; size: -; D: TRBD1; J: TRBJ1-2; DNA: TGTGCCAGCAGCACCGGACAGGGATATGGCTACACCTTC; CDR3: CASSTGQGYGYTF
V: TRBV7-9; size: -; D: -; J: TRBJ1-3; DNA: TGTGCCAGCAGCTTAGCCGGGAAGAGCTCTGGAAACACCATATATTTT; CDR3: CASSLAGKSSGNTIYF
V: TRBV3-1/TRBV3-2; size: -; D: -; J: TRBJ1-1; DNA: TGTGCCAGCAGCAGGCTACGGGACACTGAAGCTTTCTTT; CDR3: CASSRLRDTEAFF
V: TRBV5-1; size: -; D: TRBD1; J: TRBJ1-2; DNA: TGCGCCAGCAGCCTGTCGGGTACAGGGGCTTTGGGAAAAGGCTACACCTTC; CDR3: CASSLSGTGALGKGYTF
V: TRBV11-3; size: -; D: -; J: TRBJ2-7; DNA: TGTGCCAGCAGCAGGGGTTCCCAGGGCTACGAGCAGTACTTC; CDR3: CASSRGSQGYEQYF
V: TRBV9; size: once; D: TRBD2; J: TRBJ2-1; DNA: TGTGCCAGCAGCGTAGAGGCGGGGGGGCGGAATGAGCAGTTCTTC; CDR3: CASSVEAGGRNEQFF
V: TRBV6-5; size: -; D: -; J: TRBJ1-1; DNA: TGTGCCAGCGCTCGACGGGAATTCGGTGAAGCTTTCTTT; CDR3: CASARREFGEAFF
V: TRBV12-3/TRBV12-4; size: -; D: -; J: TRBJ1-1; DNA: TGTGCCAACTCGTACAGGTTGAACACTGAAGCTTTCTTT; CDR3: CANSYRLNTEAFF
V: TRBV5-5; size: few; D: -; J: TRBJ1-5; DNA: TGTGCCAGCAGCTTTTCTTTCCTTGTAGGAGGGGCTAGCAATCAGCCCCAGCATTTT; CDR3: CASSFSFLVGGASNQPQHF
V: TRBV14; size: -; D: -; J: TRBJ1-1; DNA: TGTGCCAGCAGCCCTCTTGGACATTACACTGAAGCTTTCTTT; CDR3: CASSPLGHYTEAFF
V: TRBV11-2; size: -; D: TRBD1; J: TRBJ2-2; DNA: TGTGCCAGCAGACACTACCGGGACAGGGGAGACACCGGGGAGCTGTTTTTT; CDR3: CASRHYRDRGDTGELFF
V: TRBV5-4; size: -; D: -; J: TRBJ1-1; DNA: TGTGCCAGCAGCTTGGCCGGGGGATCTGAAGCTTTCTTT; CDR3: CASSLAGGSEAFF
V: TRBV5-4; size: -; D: TRBD1; J: TRBJ2-7; DNA: TGTGCCAGCAGCTTGGCCGTGGGACAGACCTACGAGCAGTACTTC; CDR3: CASSLAVGQTYEQYF
V: TRBV6-5; size: once; D: -; J: TRBJ2-4; DNA: TGTGCCAGCAGACCGGGACTAGCCAAAAACATTCAGTACTTC; CDR3: CASRPGLAKNIQYF
V: TRBV7-2; size: -; D: TRBD1; J: TRBJ1-5; DNA: TGTGCCAGCAGCTTAGCGACACCACCGATGTACAGGGGGAGCAATCAGCCCCAGCATTTT; CDR3: CASSLATPPMYRGSNQPQHF
V: TRBV7-3; size: -; D: -; J: TRBJ1-6; DNA: TGTGCCAGCAGCTTAGACAGAAGCTCCTATAATTCACCCCTCCACTTT; CDR3: CASSLDRSSYNSPLHF
V: TRBV13; size: -; D: TRBD1; J: TRBJ1-5; DNA: TGTGCCAGCAGCCAGGGAGGGACAGGGGGGAGTCAGCCCCAGCATTTT; CDR3: CASSQGGTGGSQPQHF
V: TRBV12-5; size: -; D: -; J: TRBJ1-6; DNA: TGTGCTAGTGGTTTGGGACAATTAAATTCACCCCTCCACTTT; CDR3: CASGLGQLNSPLHF
V: TRBV29-1; size: -; D: -; J: TRBJ2-2; DNA: TGCAGCGTTGCAGGGATGGACACCGGGGAGCTGTTTTTT; CDR3: CSVAGMDTGELFF
V: TRBV5-1; size: -; D: TRBD2; J: TRBJ2-1; DNA: TGCGCCAGCAGCACTGGACTAGCGGGGATAAGAAAGGATGAGCAGTTCTTC; CDR3: CASSTGLAGIRKDEQFF
V: TRBV5-6; size: -; D: TRBD2; J: TRBJ2-1; DNA: TGTGCCAGCAGCTTGGCAAGCGGGGCCCCCTACAATGAGCAGTTCTTC; CDR3: CASSLASGAPYNEQFF
V: TRBV11-3; size: -; D: -; J: TRBJ1-1; DNA: TGTGCCAGCAGCTTAACCCCGACAGCGAACACTGAAGCTTTCTTT; CDR3: CASSLTPTANTEAFF
V: TRBV5-6; size: -; D: TRBD1; J: TRBJ1-1; DNA: TGTGCCAGCAGCTTGAACAGGGGAACTGAAGCTTTCTTT; CDR3: CASSLNRGTEAFF
V: TRBV30; size: once; D: -; J: TRBJ2-1; DNA: TGTGCCTGGAGTGTAGGCCTAGCGAGGAATGAGCAGTTCTTC; CDR3: CAWSVGLARNEQFF
V: TRBV5-1; size: -; D: TRBD1; J: TRBJ1-1; DNA: TGCGCCAGCAGCTTTGGACAGGGAGTCACTGAAGCTTTCTTT; CDR3: CASSFGQGVTEAFF